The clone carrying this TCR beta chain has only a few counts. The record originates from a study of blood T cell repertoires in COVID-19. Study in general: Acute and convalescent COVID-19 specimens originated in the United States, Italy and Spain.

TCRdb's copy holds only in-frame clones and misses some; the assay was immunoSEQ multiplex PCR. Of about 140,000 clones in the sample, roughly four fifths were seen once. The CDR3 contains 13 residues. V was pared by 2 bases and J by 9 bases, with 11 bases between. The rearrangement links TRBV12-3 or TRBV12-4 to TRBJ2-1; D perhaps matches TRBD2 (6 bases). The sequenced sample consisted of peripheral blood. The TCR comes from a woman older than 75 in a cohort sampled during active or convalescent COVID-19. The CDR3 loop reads CASSLSGGGEQFF. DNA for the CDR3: TGTGCCAGCAGTTTATCTGGGGGAGGTGAGCAGTTCTTC.